The 26 T cell receptor beta chains below all came from one sample that was sequenced in a study of OX40 agonist ivuxolimab in advanced cancers. Using immunoSEQ multiplex PCR, the repertoire was profiled, and TCRdb retains in-frame clones only, with some absent. The sample gives approximately 13,000 clones, 60% to 85% of which show up once; approximately 15% is in the top ten. The sample here was CD4+ or CD8+ T cells sorted from blood, taken in a trial of the OX40 agonist ivuxolimab. Source of these receptors: an adult with an advanced solid tumor such as melanoma, head and neck, liver or kidney cancer.

The J gene is TRBJ1-3, the V gene TRBV9, with no clear D. The CDR3 extends over 17 amino acids. In germline, CDR1 is SGDLS, CDR2 YYNGEE. V was trimmed by 3 bases and J by 0 bases, leaving 16 bases between them. CDR3 DNA: TGTGCCAGCAGCGACACCCCCGGGGAGAGCTCTGGAAACACCATATATTTT. It is translated as CASSDTPGESSGNTIYF.

The V and J genes are TRBV11-2 and TRBJ2-2; a weak D match, TRBD1 (5 bases). Germline-derived CDR1 and CDR2 are SGHAT and FQNNGV. The V end was cut by 1 base, the J end by 0 bases, with 12 bases between. There are 17 residues in the CDR3. This CDR3 is CASSLAQWGANTGELFF. CDR3 coding DNA: TGTGCCAGCAGCTTAGCCCAATGGGGCGCGAACACCGGGGAGCTGTTTTTT.

The V gene is TRBV2, the J gene TRBJ2-7; D unclear. Trimming left V 5 bases short and J 5 bases short, with 7 bases between. The CDR3 totals 11 residues. The germline V gene has CDR1 SNHLY and CDR2 FYNNEI. In nucleotides, the CDR3 is TGTGCCAGCAGTCGCCTTAACGAGCAGTACTTC. It is translated as CASSRLNEQYF.

V and J are TRBV5-8 and TRBJ2-4; D might be TRBD1 (6 bases). V lost 8 bases and J lost 9, with 12 bases in between. Germline V gives CDR1 SGHTS, CDR2 YDEGEE. This CDR3 has 11 residues. CDR3 DNA sequence: TGTGCCAGTCAGGGGATCGCCATTCAGTACTTC. It translates to CASQGIAIQYF.

In this sample, this clone turned up a few times. V and J are TRBV7-2 and TRBJ2-7; the D call may be TRBD1 or TRBD2 (5 bases each). CDR1 and CDR2 (germline): SGHTA, FQGNSA. V dropped 4 bases and J dropped 3 bases, with 7 bases sitting between them. This CDR3 contains 12 residues. This chain's CDR3 is CASSWDGYEQYF. The CDR3 DNA reads TGTGCCAGCAGCTGGGACGGCTACGAGCAGTACTTC.

The rearrangement links TRBV4-1 to TRBJ1-4, with TRBD1 matching 9 bases. V was clipped by 6 bases and J by 6 bases; unmatched bases: 8. The CDR3 totals 15 residues. Germline lookup yields CDR1 MGHRA and CDR2 YSYEKL. The CDR3 nucleotides are TGCGCCAGCAGTACCGGGACAGGGAATTATGAAAAACTGTTTTTT. It yields the protein CASSTGTGNYEKLFF.

This clone ranks as medium-sized. V and J are TRBV7-9 and TRBJ1-3; tentative D call: TRBD1 (5 bases). The CDR3 is made up of 17 amino acids. V lost 6 bases and J 3 bases, leaving 21 bases between the germline ends. Germline-derived CDR1 and CDR2 are SEHNR and FQNEAQ (reference sequence). The CDR3 DNA reads as TGTGCCAGCAGGCAGAGATATGGGGCTGTCGTTGGAAACACCATATATTTT. It codes for CASRQRYGAVVGNTIYF. The full variable domain, in which reference TRBV7-9 and TRBJ1-3 provide the parts outside the CDR3, is DTGVSQNPRHKITKRGQNVTFRCDPISEHNRLYWYRQTLGQGPEFLTYFQNEAQLEKSRLLSDRFSAERPKGSFSTLEIQRTEQGDSAMYLCASRQRYGAVVGNTIYFGEGSWLTVV.

V is TRBV13 and J is TRBJ1-6, with 7 nucleotides matching TRBD1. The CDR3 loop spans 16 amino acids. The germline V gene encodes CDR1 PRHDT and CDR2 FYEKMQ (reference sequence). Germline trimming cut 7 bases from V and 6 bases from J; bases unmatched to any gene: 12. This CDR3 is CASTTGRGIPNSPLHF. The DNA for the CDR3 is TGTGCCAGCACCACCGGCAGGGGGATCCCTAATTCACCCCTCCACTTT.

There are a few counts of this clone. The chain uses TRBV6-5 and TRBJ2-7, with a weak D call TRBD2 (6 bases). The CDR3 is made up of 14 amino acids. The V end was cut by 5 bases, the J end by 2 bases, with 13 bases between. Germline V lookup: CDR1 MNHEY, CDR2 SVGAGI. CDR3 coding DNA: TGTGCCAGCAGTCCAAACGGGGGTACCTACGAGCAGTACTTC. The encoded protein is CASSPNGGTYEQYF.

The chain joins TRBV5-1 to TRBJ2-7; D unclear. With 4 bases removed from V and 4 bases from J, the gap between germline ends came to 9 bases. The CDR3 has 12 amino acids. The germline CDR1 and CDR2 sequences are SGHRS and YFSETQ. The CDR3 sequence is CASSPVGYEQYF. The CDR3 DNA reads as TGCGCCAGCAGCCCGGTTGGGTACGAGCAGTACTTC.

V usage is TRBV15 and J usage is TRBJ2-3; D is unclear. The CDR3 is made up of 14 amino acids. Trimming removed 0 bases at V and 7 bases at J, with 11 bases between. CDR1 is LNHNV, CDR2 YYDKDF, per germline (reference sequence). Here the CDR3 DNA reads TGTGCCACCAGCAGAGATCGAGAGGTGAATACGCAGTATTTT. It encodes CATSRDREVNTQYF.

This clone was observed a few times. This chain joins TRBV4-3 and TRBJ2-7; TRBD1 matches at 8 bases. Per the germline V gene, CDR1 is LGHNA and CDR2 is YSLEER. After removal of 0 bases from V and 3 bases from J, the junction contained 13 bases not matched to a gene. The CDR3 totals 18 residues. The DNA of the CDR3 is TGCGCCAGCAGCCAAGATTGGAGTGGACAGGGAATTTTCTACGAGCAGTACTTC. It is translated as CASSQDWSGQGIFYEQYF.

J is TRBJ2-1 and V is TRBV10-3; 7 bases agree with TRBD1. The CDR3 sequence is 14 residues long. The ends lost 5 bases at V and 10 bases at J; junction bases unmatched: 11. CDR1 and CDR2 (germline): ENHRY, SYGVKD. The CDR3 loop is CAISYRDRMQEQFF. CDR3 DNA sequence: TGTGCCATCAGTTACCGGGACAGAATGCAGGAGCAGTTCTTC.

V and J are TRBV6-5 and TRBJ2-7, with 9 nucleotides matching TRBD2. This CDR3 comprises 14 residues. CDR1 and CDR2 (germline): MNHEY, SVGAGI. J lost 3 bases, V lost 4 bases, and 4 bases had no gene match. This CDR3 reads CASSLASGVYEQYF. As DNA, the CDR3 is TGTGCCAGCAGTTTGGCTAGCGGGGTCTACGAGCAGTACTTC.

J is TRBJ2-5 and V is TRBV11-2; TRBD1 aligns across 8 bases. With V trimmed by 5 bases and J by 4 bases, 9 bases remained unmatched. CDR1 and CDR2 from the germline V gene are SGHAT and FQNNGV. The CDR3 sequence is 15 residues long. The CDR3 coding sequence is TGTGCCAGCAGCATTCTTCAGGGGGCTTTAGAGACCCAGTACTTC. It is translated as CASSILQGALETQYF.

The chain uses TRBV9 and TRBJ1-3; D might be TRBD1 (6 bases). In germline, CDR1 is SGDLS, CDR2 YYNGEE. CDR3 length: 15 residues. Trimming cost V 3 bases and J 4 bases, with 14 bases left between them. CDR3 DNA: TGTGCCAGCAGCGCGAGTTGGGGGCTAGGAAACACCATATATTTT. Translated: CASSASWGLGNTIYF. Drawing the rest from reference TRBV9 and TRBJ1-3, the complete variable domain is DSGVTQTPKHLITATGQRVTLRCSPRSGDLSVYWYQQSLDQGLQFLIQYYNGEERAKGNILERFSAQQFPDLHSELNLSSLELGDSALYFCASSASWGLGNTIYFGEGSWLTVV.

The chain has TRBV27 and TRBJ1-4, with D possibly matching TRBD1 (5 bases). Trimming cost V 3 bases and J 5 bases, with 16 bases left between them. The CDR3 length is 16 residues. Germline CDR1 reads MNHEY; CDR2 reads SMNVEV (reference sequence). CDR3 in amino acids: CASSFSAGLSNEKLFF. The CDR3 coding sequence is TGTGCCAGCAGTTTCTCGGCAGGGTTGTCGAATGAAAAACTGTTTTTT.

This chain connects TRBV9 to TRBJ1-1; 7 bases line up with TRBD1. The CDR3 is made up of 15 amino acids. Trimming at V came to 0 bases and at J to 2 bases, leaving 4 bases not matched to a gene. Per the germline V gene, CDR1 is SGDLS and CDR2 is YYNGEE. CDR3 sequence reads: CASSVEGGPNTEAFF. Written as DNA, the CDR3 is TGTGCCAGCAGCGTAGAAGGGGGCCCTAACACTGAAGCTTTCTTT.

The chain couples TRBV5-1 to TRBJ1-2, with TRBD1 matching over 8 bases. The ends lost 4 bases at V and 3 bases at J; junction bases unmatched: 8. Germline V gene data show CDR1 as SGHRS and CDR2 as YFSETQ. The CDR3 has 15 amino acids. The CDR3 here is CASSHWTGTDYGYTF. The CDR3 DNA follows: TGCGCCAGCAGCCATTGGACAGGGACCGACTATGGCTACACCTTC.

The chain joins TRBV5-6 to TRBJ1-5; D unresolved. This CDR3 region has 14 residues. The germline V gene has CDR1 SGHDT and CDR2 YYEEEE. Trimming pared 3 bases from V and 2 bases from J, leaving 9 bases between. This chain's CDR3 is CASSWYGGNQPQHF. The CDR3 DNA reads TGTGCCAGCAGCTGGTACGGGGGCAATCAGCCCCAGCATTTT.

This clone was seen more than once but under ten times. This sequence joins TRBV5-6 and TRBJ1-1; no clear D. From germline, CDR1 is SGHDT and CDR2 YYEEEE. The CDR3 sequence is 11 residues long. Trimming left V 5 bases short and J 7 bases short, with 9 bases between. The chain's CDR3 is CASSFGGEAFF. CDR3 nucleotides: TGTGCCAGCAGTTTTGGTGGTGAAGCTTTCTTT.

The chain uses TRBV6-1 and TRBJ1-5; no clear D gene. Trimming took off 0 bases at V and 2 bases at J, with 11 bases between the two ends. This CDR3 is 16 amino acids long. The germline CDR1 and CDR2 sequences are MNHNS and SASEGT. This CDR3 is CASSEARQSGNQPQHF. CDR3 bases: TGTGCCAGCAGTGAAGCGCGGCAGTCGGGCAATCAGCCCCAGCATTTT.

The gene calls are TRBV9 and TRBJ1-1; no clear D gene. Germline values: CDR1 SGDLS, CDR2 YYNGEE. This CDR3 has 12 amino acids. Trimming left V 0 bases short and J 8 bases short, with 8 bases between. CDR3 region: CASSVVGREAFF. CDR3 sequence (DNA): TGTGCCAGCAGCGTAGTGGGGAGGGAAGCTTTCTTT.

This clone is medium-sized. The chain has TRBV23-1 and TRBJ2-7, with D possibly being TRBD1 (5 bases). TRBV23-1 is labeled an ORF, and its function is uncertain. Trimming removed 4 bases at V and 6 bases at J, with 16 bases between. The CDR3 consists of 14 residues. Here the CDR3 DNA reads TGCGCCAGCAGTCCAAGGGGCAGGTTGATCGAGCAGTACTTC. Protein sequence: CASSPRGRLIEQYF.

The genes are TRBV4-3 and TRBJ2-7, with D perhaps matching TRBD2 (6 bases). This CDR3 comprises 15 residues. With 1 base removed from V and 2 bases from J, the gap between germline ends came to 12 bases. The germline gives CDR1 LGHNA, CDR2 YSLEER. The CDR3 DNA reads TGCGCCAGCAGCCAAGTGAAGCGGGTTCCCTACGAGCAGTACTTC. It codes for CASSQVKRVPYEQYF.

The chain has TRBV4-1 and TRBJ2-5, with TRBD1 identical over 7 bases. This CDR3 is 14 amino acids long. In germline, CDR1 is MGHRA, CDR2 YSYEKL. J lost 5 bases, V lost 2 bases, and 5 bases had no gene match. This CDR3 reads CASSQSTGLETQYF. CDR3 sequence (DNA): TGCGCCAGCAGCCAATCGACAGGGTTGGAGACCCAGTACTTC.